These T cell receptor beta chains were read from a single sample in a study of T cells after posttransplantation cyclophosphamide. Generated by immunoSEQ multiplex PCR, the TCRdb table keeps only in-frame clones and is missing some. The repertoire consists of over 15,000 clones, none detected only once. This sample comprised PBMCs, obtained after allogeneic stem cell transplant with posttransplant cyclophosphamide. These TCRs come from a female patient in her thirties or forties who received an allogeneic stem cell transplant from a related donor, was CMV-positive, and had no GVHD. The T cells may partly be graft donor cells. CDR3s leave out the opening cysteine and the closing phenylalanine or tryptophan. A D gene is named only where the DNA matches it firmly. A row's size may be missing; if present it is once, few, many or a size class.

j_call | clone_size | v_call | d_call | cdr3_aa
TRBJ2-2 | many | TRBV5-1 | . | ASSSSSSAPTNTGELF
TRBJ2-5 | many | TRBV28 | TRBD2 | ASSFKSARTSGSGEGQETQY
TRBJ2-7 | many | TRBV19 | . | ASSIDQREAYEQY
TRBJ2-7 | many | TRBV12-1 | . | ASIPNGTGGCEQY
TRBJ2-2 | . | TRBV7-2 | . | ASRRVNTGELF
TRBJ1-4 | many | TRBV30 | . | AWDWNEKLF
TRBJ1-5 | many | TRBV4-1 | TRBD1 | ASSQSPTGYYSNQPQH
TRBJ2-5 | many | TRBV28 | TRBD2 | ASSPSGLAGAGETQY
TRBJ2-3 | many | TRBV9 | TRBD2 | ASSVGYWREETDTQY
TRBJ1-1 | many | TRBV6-6 | . | ASTPNRVNTEAF
TRBJ2-5 | many | TRBV28 | TRBD2 | ASRTGTSGKKETQY
TRBJ1-2 | many | TRBV5-6 | . | ASSSLRGDYGYT
TRBJ2-7 | many | TRBV5-1 | TRBD1 | ASSFGTGVSYEQY
TRBJ2-2 | many | TRBV29-1 | . | SVGTLGAGELF
TRBJ2-7 | many | TRBV7-6 | . | ASSLGSLRSYEQY
TRBJ1-4 | many | TRBV7-2 | . | ASSLEKARDEKLF
TRBJ2-2 | many | TRBV13 | . | ASSLGYNTGELF
TRBJ1-4 | many | TRBV2 | . | ASVREENEKLF
TRBJ2-7 | many | TRBV25-1 | TRBD2 | ASSERDYVHYEQY
TRBJ1-1 | few | TRBV6-5 | TRBD1 | ASSGQGAHTEAF
TRBJ2-1 | many | TRBV2 | . | ASRLLQESYNEQF
TRBJ2-5 | many | TRBV7-7 | TRBD1 | ASSLGGHPGQGQETQY
TRBJ2-7 | many | TRBV5-1 | . | ASSLGLGSPYEQY
TRBJ2-7 | many | TRBV9 | TRBD2 | ASSVVPGTSGDEQY
TRBJ1-6 | many | TRBV5-1 | TRBD1 | ASSFGTGEHSPLH
TRBJ2-7 | many | TRBV5-1 | TRBD2 | ASSLAGTSGTYEQY
TRBJ2-3 | many | TRBV11-2 | . | ASRHYVDTQY
TRBJ2-1 | many | TRBV7-9 | TRBD2 | ASSFTSGSQYSYNEQF
TRBJ1-4 | many | TRBV4-1 | TRBD1 | ASSQITRDSEKLF
TRBJ1-2 | many | TRBV5-4 | . | ASSSDNYGYT
TRBJ2-7 | many | TRBV6-5 | . | ASSYPTTGEREY
TRBJ1-1 | many | TRBV11-3 | . | ASSSTFGAF
TRBJ2-3 | many | TRBV4-1 | . | ASSQEGQWDTDTQY
TRBJ2-1 | many | TRBV30 | TRBD2 | AWFGLAGETSSYNEQF
TRBJ1-5 | many | TRBV19 | . | ASSIPGYSNQPQH
TRBJ2-7 | many | TRBV4-1 | TRBD2 | ASSQDKTSGSQIYEQY
TRBJ1-5 | many | TRBV2 | . | ASSESGGNQPQH
TRBJ2-1 | many | TRBV28 | TRBD2 | ASNTGGGAYNEQF
TRBJ1-5 | many | TRBV29-1 | . | SVEDEGGPQH
TRBJ2-5 | many | TRBV6-1 | . | ASSEAFSGFYEETQY
TRBJ2-1 | many | TRBV5-1 | TRBD2 | ASSPQTSGRGGEQF
TRBJ2-7 | many | TRBV18 | TRBD1 | ASSPTGVEQY
TRBJ2-7 | many | TRBV7-2 | . | ASSPLAGSREQY
TRBJ1-6 | many | TRBV10-3 | . | AISESQGLNSPLH
TRBJ2-7 | many | TRBV5-4 | TRBD2 | ASSLSSGSDYEQY
TRBJ2-7 | many | TRBV7-2 | . | ASSQAGFPYEQY
. | few | TRBV2 | . | ASRPGVPPPYEQY
TRBJ1-6 | few | TRBV27 | . | ATSAKAGTYNSPLH
TRBJ1-4 | many | TRBV28 | . | ASSLPGGANEKLF
TRBJ2-2 | many | TRBV11-3 | TRBD2 | ASSPFSGSSAGELF
TRBJ2-7 | many | TRBV9 | . | ASSPAVGLYEQY
TRBJ2-3 | many | TRBV4-1 | TRBD2 | ASSQEERGAPDTQY
TRBJ2-7 | many | TRBV5-1 | TRBD1 | ASSTRDRVYEQY
TRBJ2-7 | many | TRBV19 | TRBD1 | ASSGQGTFYEQY
TRBJ2-1 | many | TRBV28 | TRBD1 | ASSPTGSGLNEQF
TRBJ2-1 | many | TRBV5-1 | TRBD1 | ASSPGTGEYNEQF
TRBJ2-6 | many | TRBV25-1 | TRBD2 | ASAGGGSGANVLT
TRBJ2-3 | many | TRBV7-2 | TRBD2 | ASSLAGTSGRDTQY
TRBJ1-5 | many | TRBV10-3 | TRBD1 | AISDFRATQGAGQPQH